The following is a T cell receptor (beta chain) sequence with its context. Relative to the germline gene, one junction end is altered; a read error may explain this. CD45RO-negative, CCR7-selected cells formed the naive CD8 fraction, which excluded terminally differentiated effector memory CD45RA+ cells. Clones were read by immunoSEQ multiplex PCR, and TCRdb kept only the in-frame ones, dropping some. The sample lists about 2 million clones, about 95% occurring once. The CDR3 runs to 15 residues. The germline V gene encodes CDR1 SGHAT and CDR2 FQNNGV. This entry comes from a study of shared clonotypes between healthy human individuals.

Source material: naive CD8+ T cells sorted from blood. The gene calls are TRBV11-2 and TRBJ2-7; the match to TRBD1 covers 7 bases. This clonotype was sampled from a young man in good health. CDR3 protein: CASSPRQGTSHEQYF. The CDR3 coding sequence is TGTGCCAGCAGCCCTCGACAGGGAACCTCCCACGAGCAGTACTTC.